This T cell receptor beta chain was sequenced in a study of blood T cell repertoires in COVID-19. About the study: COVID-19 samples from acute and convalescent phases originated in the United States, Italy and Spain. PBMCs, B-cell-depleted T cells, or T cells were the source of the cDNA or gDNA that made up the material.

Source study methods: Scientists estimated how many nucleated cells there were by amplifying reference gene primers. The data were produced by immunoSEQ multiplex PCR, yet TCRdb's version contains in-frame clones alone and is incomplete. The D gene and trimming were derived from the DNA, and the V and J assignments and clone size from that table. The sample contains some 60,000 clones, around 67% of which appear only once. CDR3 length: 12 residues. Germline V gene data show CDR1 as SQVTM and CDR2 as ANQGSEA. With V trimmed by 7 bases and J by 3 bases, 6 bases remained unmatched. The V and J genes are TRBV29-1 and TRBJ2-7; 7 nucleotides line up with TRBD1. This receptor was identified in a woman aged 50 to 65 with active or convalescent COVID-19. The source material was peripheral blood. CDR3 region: CSAEAGGYEQYF. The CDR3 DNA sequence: TGCAGCGCTGAGGCAGGGGGCTACGAGCAGTACTTC.